The clone carrying this TCR beta chain was counted only a few times. The antigen is not known. This entry is derived from a study of cytomegalovirus exposure and HLA in healthy donors. Study-level findings and limits: Accurate prediction of most subjects' HLA-A and HLA-B alleles from TCR beta sequences was reported. Being productive about 87% or about 30% of the time was typical of most TCR beta V segments in an earlier analysis.

The PCR had 60 Vbeta and 13 Jbeta primers. Sequenced by immunoSEQ multiplex PCR; TCRdb stores in-frame clones only, minus some. The repertoire consists of 55,000 to 80,000 clones, with 65% to 70% occurring once and the leading ten covering approximately 2%. The CDR3 is made up of 14 amino acids. The germline V and J ends were trimmed by 6 bases and 5 bases, with 15 bases remaining between them. From germline, CDR1 is MDHEN and CDR2 SYDVKM. The receptor's source is a woman aged 25 to 39 in good health and CMV-seronegative. Sequenced sample: PBMCs. The chain employs TRBV28 and TRBJ2-3; tentative D call: TRBD1 (5 bases). The CDR3 DNA reads TGTGCCAGCAGCCGACCAACCGACAGAGATACGCAGTATTTT. Protein sequence: CASSRPTDRDTQYF.